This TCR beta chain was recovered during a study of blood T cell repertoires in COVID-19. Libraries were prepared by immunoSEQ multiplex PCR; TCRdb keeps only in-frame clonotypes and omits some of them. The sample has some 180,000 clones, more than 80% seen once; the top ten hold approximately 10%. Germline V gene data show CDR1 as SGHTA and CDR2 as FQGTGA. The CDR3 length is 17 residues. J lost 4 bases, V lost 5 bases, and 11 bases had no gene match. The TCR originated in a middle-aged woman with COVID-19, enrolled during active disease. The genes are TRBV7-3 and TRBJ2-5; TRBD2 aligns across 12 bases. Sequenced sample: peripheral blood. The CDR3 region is CASSQGLAGRLGETQYF. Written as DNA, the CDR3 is TGTGCCAGCAGCCAAGGACTAGCGGGGAGGTTGGGAGAGACCCAGTACTTC.